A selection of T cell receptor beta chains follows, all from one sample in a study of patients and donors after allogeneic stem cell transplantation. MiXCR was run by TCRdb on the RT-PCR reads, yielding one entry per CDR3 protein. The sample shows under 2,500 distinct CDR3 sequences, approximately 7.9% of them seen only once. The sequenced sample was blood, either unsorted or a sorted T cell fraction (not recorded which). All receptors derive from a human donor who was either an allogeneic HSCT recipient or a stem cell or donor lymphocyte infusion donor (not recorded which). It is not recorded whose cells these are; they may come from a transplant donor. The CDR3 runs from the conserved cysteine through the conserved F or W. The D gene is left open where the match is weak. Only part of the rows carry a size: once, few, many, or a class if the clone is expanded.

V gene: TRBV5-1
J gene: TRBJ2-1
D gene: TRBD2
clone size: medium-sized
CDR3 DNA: TGCGCCAGCAGCTTGGCTAGCGGGAGAGAAGAGCAGTTCTTC
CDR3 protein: CASSLASGREEQFF

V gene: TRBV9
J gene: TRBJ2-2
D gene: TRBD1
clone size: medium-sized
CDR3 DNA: TGTGCCAGCAGCGTAGCTTACAGGGGCTCCAGGGAGCTGTTTTTT
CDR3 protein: CASSVAYRGSRELFF

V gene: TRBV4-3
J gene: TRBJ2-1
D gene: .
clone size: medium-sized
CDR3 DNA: TGCGCCAGCAGCCAAGGACAATCTCAACCCTCCTTCTTC
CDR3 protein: CASSQGQSQPSFF

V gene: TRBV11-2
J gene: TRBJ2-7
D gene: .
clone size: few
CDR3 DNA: TGTGCCAGCAGCTTTAGGGTACAGCCCTACGAGCAGTACTTC
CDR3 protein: CASSFRVQPYEQYF

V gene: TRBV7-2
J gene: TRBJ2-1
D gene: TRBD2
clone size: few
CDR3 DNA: TGTGCCAGCAGCCCTAGCGGGACCGGGAATGAGCAGTTCTTC
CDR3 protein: CASSPSGTGNEQFF

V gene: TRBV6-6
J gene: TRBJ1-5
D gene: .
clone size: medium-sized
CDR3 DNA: TGTGCCAGCAGTTACCTCCGGGCGGATAGCAATCAGCCCCAGCATTTT
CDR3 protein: CASSYLRADSNQPQHF

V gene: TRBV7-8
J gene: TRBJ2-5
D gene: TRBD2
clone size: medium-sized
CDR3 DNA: TGTGCCAGCAGCCGGGGGGGAGAGACCCAGTACTTC
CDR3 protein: CASSRGGETQYF

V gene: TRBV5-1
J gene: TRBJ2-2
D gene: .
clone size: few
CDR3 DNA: TGCGCCAGCAAGGAGCCCACCGGGGAGCTGTTTTTT
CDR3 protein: CASKEPTGELFF

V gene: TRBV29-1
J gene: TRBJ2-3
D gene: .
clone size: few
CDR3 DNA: TGCAGCGTTTCCGCGACGAGCACAGATACGCAGTATTTT
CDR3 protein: CSVSATSTDTQYF

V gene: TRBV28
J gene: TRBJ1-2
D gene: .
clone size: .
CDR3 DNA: TGTGCCAGCAGTTTCCCCGGCGTAGACCGGGTGGATGGCTACACCTTC
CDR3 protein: CASSFPGVDRVDGYTF

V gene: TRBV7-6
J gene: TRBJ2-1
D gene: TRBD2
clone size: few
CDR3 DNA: TGTGCCAGCAGCTTTGCCGGACTAGCGGGAGTGCAGTTCTTC
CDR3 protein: CASSFAGLAGVQFF

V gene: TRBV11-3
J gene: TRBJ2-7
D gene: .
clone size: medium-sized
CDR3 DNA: TGTGCCAGCAGCCTTATCGGGGACTACGAGCAGTACTTC
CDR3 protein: CASSLIGDYEQYF

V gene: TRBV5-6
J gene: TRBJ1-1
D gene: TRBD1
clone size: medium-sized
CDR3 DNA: TGTGCCAGCAGACGACAGGGTATCGTCTCTGAAGCTTTCTTT
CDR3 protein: CASRRQGIVSEAFF

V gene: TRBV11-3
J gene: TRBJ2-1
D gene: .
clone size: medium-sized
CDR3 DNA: TGTGCCAGCAGCGCAGAATACAATGAGCAGTTCTTC
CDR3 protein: CASSAEYNEQFF

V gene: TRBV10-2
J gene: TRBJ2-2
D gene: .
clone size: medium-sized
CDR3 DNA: TGCGCCAGCTGGACCGGGGAGCTGTTTTTT
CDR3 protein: CASWTGELFF

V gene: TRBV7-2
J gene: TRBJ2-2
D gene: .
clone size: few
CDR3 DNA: TGTGCCAGCAGCTTATTCCTTGCTGCCGGGGAGCTGTTTTTT
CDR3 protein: CASSLFLAAGELFF

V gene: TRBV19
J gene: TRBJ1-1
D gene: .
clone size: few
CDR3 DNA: TGTGCCAGTAACCGTGCCGGGACGGCGAACACTGAAGCTTTCTTT
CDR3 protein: CASNRAGTANTEAFF

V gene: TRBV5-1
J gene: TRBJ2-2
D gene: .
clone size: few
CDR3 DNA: TGCGCCAGCAGCTTTGACCCGCCGGGCACCGGGGAGCTGTTTTTT
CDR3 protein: CASSFDPPGTGELFF

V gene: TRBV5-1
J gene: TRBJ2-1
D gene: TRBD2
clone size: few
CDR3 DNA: TGCGCCAGAAGCATAGCGGGAGGGCCGTTTTTAGGGGATGAGCAGTTCTTC
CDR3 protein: CARSIAGGPFLGDEQFF

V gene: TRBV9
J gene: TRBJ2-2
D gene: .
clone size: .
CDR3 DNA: TGTGCCAGCAGCGTTTCGGGGGATTACACCGGGGAGCTGTTTTTT
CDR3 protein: CASSVSGDYTGELFF

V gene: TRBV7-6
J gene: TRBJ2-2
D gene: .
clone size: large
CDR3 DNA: TGTGCCAGCAGCCAAGGACACGACACCGGGGAGCTGTTTTTT
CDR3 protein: CASSQGHDTGELFF

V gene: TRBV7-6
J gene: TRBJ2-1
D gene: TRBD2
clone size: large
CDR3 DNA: TGTGCCAGCAGCTCGTACACTAGCGGGAGGGCCGTTAATGAGCAGTTCTTC
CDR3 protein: CASSSYTSGRAVNEQFF

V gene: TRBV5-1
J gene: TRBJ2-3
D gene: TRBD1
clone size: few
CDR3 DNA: TGCGCCAGCAGCAAAGGACAGGGGGCGTTAGATACGCAGTATTTT
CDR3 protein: CASSKGQGALDTQYF

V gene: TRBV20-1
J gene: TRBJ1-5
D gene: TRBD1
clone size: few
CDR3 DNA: TGCAGTGCTAGAGACCGACAGGGCGGCAATCAGCCCCAGCATTTT
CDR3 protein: CSARDRQGGNQPQHF

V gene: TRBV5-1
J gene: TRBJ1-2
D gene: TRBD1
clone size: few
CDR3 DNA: TGCGCCAGCAGTTTGACGGGACAGGGGGCGAACTATGGCTACACCTTC
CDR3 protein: CASSLTGQGANYGYTF

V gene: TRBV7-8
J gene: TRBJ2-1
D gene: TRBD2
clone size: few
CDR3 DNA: TGTGCCGCTAGCCCCCGGGCGGGACTAAGTCATGAGCAGTTCTTC
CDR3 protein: CAASPRAGLSHEQFF

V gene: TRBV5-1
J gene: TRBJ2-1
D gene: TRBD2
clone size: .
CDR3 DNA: TGCGCCAGCAGCTCTGGAAGAGCGGGGGCCAATGAGCAGTTCTTC
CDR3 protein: CASSSGRAGANEQFF

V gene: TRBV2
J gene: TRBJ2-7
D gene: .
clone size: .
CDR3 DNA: TGTGCCAGCGCCTGGGGGGACAGATCTACGAGGCAGTACTTC
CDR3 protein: CASAWGDRSTRQYF

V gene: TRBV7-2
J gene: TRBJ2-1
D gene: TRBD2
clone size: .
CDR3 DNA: TGTGCCAGCAGCACGCGACTAGCGGGATACAATGAGCAGTTCTTC
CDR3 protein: CASSTRLAGYNEQFF

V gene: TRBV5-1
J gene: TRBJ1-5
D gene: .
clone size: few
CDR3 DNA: TGCGCCAGCAGCTTGGATCAGGGTGGTAATCAGCCCCAGCATTTT
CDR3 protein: CASSLDQGGNQPQHF

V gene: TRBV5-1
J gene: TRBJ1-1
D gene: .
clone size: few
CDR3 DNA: TGCGCCAGCAGCCCAACCCGGGGAGCCACTGAAGCTTTCTTT
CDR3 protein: CASSPTRGATEAFF

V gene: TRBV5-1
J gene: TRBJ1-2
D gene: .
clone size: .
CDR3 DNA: TGCGCCAGCAGCTACTCGGGAGACTATGGCTACACCTTC
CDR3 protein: CASSYSGDYGYTF